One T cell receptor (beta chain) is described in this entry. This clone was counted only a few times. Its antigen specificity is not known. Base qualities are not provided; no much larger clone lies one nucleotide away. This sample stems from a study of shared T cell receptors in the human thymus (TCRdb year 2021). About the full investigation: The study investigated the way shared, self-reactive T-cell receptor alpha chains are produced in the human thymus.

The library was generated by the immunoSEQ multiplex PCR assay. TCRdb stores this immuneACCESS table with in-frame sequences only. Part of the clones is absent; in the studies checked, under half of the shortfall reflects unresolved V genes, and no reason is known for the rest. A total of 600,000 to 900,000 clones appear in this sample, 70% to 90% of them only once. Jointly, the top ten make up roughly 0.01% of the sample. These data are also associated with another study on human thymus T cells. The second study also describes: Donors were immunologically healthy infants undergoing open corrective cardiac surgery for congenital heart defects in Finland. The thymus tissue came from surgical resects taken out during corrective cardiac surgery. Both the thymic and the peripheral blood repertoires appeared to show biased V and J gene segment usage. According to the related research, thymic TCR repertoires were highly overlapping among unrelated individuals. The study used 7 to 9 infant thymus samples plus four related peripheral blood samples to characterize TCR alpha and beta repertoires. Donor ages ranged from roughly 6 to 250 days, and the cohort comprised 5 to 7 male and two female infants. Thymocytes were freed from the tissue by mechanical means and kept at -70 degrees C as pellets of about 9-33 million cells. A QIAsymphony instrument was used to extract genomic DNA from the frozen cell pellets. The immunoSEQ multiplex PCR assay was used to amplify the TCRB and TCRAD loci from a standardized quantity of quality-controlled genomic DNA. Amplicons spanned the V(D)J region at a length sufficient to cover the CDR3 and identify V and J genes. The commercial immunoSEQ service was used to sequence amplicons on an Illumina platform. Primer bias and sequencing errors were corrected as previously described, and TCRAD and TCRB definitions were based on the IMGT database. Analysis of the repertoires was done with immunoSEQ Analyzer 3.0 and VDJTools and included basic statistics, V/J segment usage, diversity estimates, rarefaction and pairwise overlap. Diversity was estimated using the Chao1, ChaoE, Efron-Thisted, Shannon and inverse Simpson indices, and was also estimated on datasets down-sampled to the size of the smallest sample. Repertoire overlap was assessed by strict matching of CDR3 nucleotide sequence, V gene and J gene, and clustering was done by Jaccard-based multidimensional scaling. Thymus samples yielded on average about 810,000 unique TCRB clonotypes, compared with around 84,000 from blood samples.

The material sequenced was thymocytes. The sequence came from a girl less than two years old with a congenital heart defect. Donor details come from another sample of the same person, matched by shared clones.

The CDR3 reads as follows: CASSSDRGSTDTQYF. The nucleotides are TGTGCCAGCAGCTCCGACAGGGGAAGCACAGATACGCAGTATTTT. The rearrangement joined TRBV5-6 to TRBJ2-3; 8 nucleotides in the junction match TRBD1. At the junction V is shortened by 3 bases and J by 0 bases; bases outside the gene matches: 3. The CDR3 spans 15 residues, from the cysteine through the phenylalanine. Just CDR3 DNA is preserved here, 45 bases in frame from base 1. Sequences SGHDT (CDR1) and YYEEEE (CDR2) are obtained from the germline V gene.